This is a list of T cell receptor beta chains from one sample in a study of T cell changes during pregnancy in multiple sclerosis. Sequencing used immunoSEQ multiplex PCR; TCRdb keeps in-frame clones, though not all of them. The data contain 25,000 to 30,000 clones, approximately 89% of them singletons. Sequencing was performed on CD4+ T cells from peripheral blood mononuclear cells, taken in the second trimester of pregnancy. Receptors originate from a female donor with multiple sclerosis, enrolled in a pregnancy study. CDR3s include the opening cysteine and the closing phenylalanine or tryptophan.

V gene: TRBV5-4; J gene: TRBJ1-1; CDR3 protein: CASSPDPSSTEAFF
V gene: TRBV5-1; J gene: TRBJ2-7; CDR3 protein: CASSLANGGTYEQYF
V gene: TRBV30; J gene: TRBJ2-2; CDR3 protein: CAWSGRTGYTGELFF
V gene: TRBV9; J gene: TRBJ2-2; CDR3 protein: CASSSRRGAWAGELFF
V gene: TRBV5-1; J gene: TRBJ2-5; CDR3 protein: CASHNRETQYF
V gene: TRBV29-1; J gene: TRBJ2-7; CDR3 protein: CSGGEGDYEQYF
V gene: TRBV6-6; J gene: TRBJ2-1; CDR3 protein: CASSYSRAADNEQFF
V gene: TRBV30; J gene: TRBJ1-4; CDR3 protein: CAWGPGTSGEKLFF
V gene: TRBV5-4; J gene: TRBJ1-3; CDR3 protein: CASSSAGTARNTIYF
V gene: TRBV5-1; J gene: TRBJ2-6; CDR3 protein: CASSLQGNSGANVLTF
V gene: TRBV7-9; J gene: TRBJ1-2; CDR3 protein: CASSKNTGQGYTF
V gene: TRBV2; J gene: TRBJ2-7; CDR3 protein: CASRYQGSYEQYF
V gene: TRBV19; J gene: TRBJ2-2; CDR3 protein: CATLTGFHTGELFF
V gene: TRBV6-5; J gene: TRBJ2-1; CDR3 protein: CASSSVDRYYNEQFF
V gene: TRBV25-1; J gene: TRBJ2-2; CDR3 protein: CASSELAGVGELFF
V gene: TRBV7-2; J gene: TRBJ1-6; CDR3 protein: CASSFFGTGNSPLHF
V gene: TRBV5-1; J gene: TRBJ2-1; CDR3 protein: CASSLLAGAPSSYNEQFF
V gene: TRBV28; J gene: TRBJ1-1; CDR3 protein: CAIRGQLNTEAFF
V gene: TRBV5-4; J gene: TRBJ1-1; CDR3 protein: CASSLAGGRNTEAFF
V gene: TRBV27; J gene: TRBJ2-2; CDR3 protein: CASSLDDPGTVTGELFF
V gene: TRBV27; J gene: TRBJ2-3; CDR3 protein: CASRTGVTDTQYF
V gene: TRBV2; J gene: TRBJ1-5; CDR3 protein: CASRGRSYQPQHF
V gene: TRBV25-1; J gene: TRBJ2-3; CDR3 protein: CASSAGTGQGAGDTQYF
V gene: TRBV9; J gene: TRBJ1-1; CDR3 protein: CASSATGGNQNTEAFF
V gene: TRBV6-5; J gene: TRBJ2-7; CDR3 protein: CASSRGQGSNEQYF
V gene: TRBV5-8; J gene: TRBJ1-6; CDR3 protein: CASSRGLYSPLHF
V gene: TRBV30; J gene: TRBJ1-2; CDR3 protein: CAWSLSPYGYTF
V gene: TRBV5-4; J gene: TRBJ2-7; CDR3 protein: CASSLTGGIAYEQYF
V gene: TRBV5-1; J gene: TRBJ2-2; CDR3 protein: CASSPQGFGPGELFF
V gene: TRBV6-6; J gene: TRBJ1-4; CDR3 protein: CASSYSGRVEKLFF
V gene: TRBV30; J gene: TRBJ2-2; CDR3 protein: CAGLKRQGLIGELFF
V gene: TRBV4-3; J gene: TRBJ1-1; CDR3 protein: CASSQTGGNTEAFF
V gene: TRBV2; J gene: TRBJ2-3; CDR3 protein: CASSAPLTAPSTDTQYF
V gene: TRBV5-4; J gene: TRBJ1-6; CDR3 protein: CASTRSPGQGTHSPLHF
V gene: TRBV6-5; J gene: TRBJ2-3; CDR3 protein: CASSFTGGVGTDTQYF
V gene: TRBV19; J gene: TRBJ1-1; CDR3 protein: CARRQQVSNTEAFF
V gene: TRBV6-6; J gene: TRBJ2-5; CDR3 protein: CASSPGEETQYF
V gene: TRBV19; J gene: TRBJ2-5; CDR3 protein: CASSLNRGRVGETQYF
V gene: TRBV2; J gene: TRBJ2-7; CDR3 protein: CASSRDSYEQYF
V gene: TRBV5-1; J gene: TRBJ2-7; CDR3 protein: CASSLPGGSYEQYF
V gene: TRBV15; J gene: TRBJ1-1; CDR3 protein: CATSPWGKTGVMNTEAFF
V gene: TRBV7-7; J gene: TRBJ2-1; CDR3 protein: CASSVAGGYHEQFF
V gene: TRBV18; J gene: TRBJ1-6; CDR3 protein: CASSPRGQINSPLHF
V gene: TRBV19; J gene: TRBJ2-7; CDR3 protein: CASSHGGSGTGASCEQYF
V gene: TRBV28; J gene: TRBJ1-1; CDR3 protein: CAAGVSGTEAFF
V gene: TRBV18; J gene: TRBJ2-3; CDR3 protein: CASSPPTGDKGTDTQYF
V gene: TRBV9; J gene: TRBJ2-5; CDR3 protein: CASSATGTGGGETQYF
V gene: TRBV27; J gene: TRBJ2-5; CDR3 protein: CASSLLMGPGTQYF